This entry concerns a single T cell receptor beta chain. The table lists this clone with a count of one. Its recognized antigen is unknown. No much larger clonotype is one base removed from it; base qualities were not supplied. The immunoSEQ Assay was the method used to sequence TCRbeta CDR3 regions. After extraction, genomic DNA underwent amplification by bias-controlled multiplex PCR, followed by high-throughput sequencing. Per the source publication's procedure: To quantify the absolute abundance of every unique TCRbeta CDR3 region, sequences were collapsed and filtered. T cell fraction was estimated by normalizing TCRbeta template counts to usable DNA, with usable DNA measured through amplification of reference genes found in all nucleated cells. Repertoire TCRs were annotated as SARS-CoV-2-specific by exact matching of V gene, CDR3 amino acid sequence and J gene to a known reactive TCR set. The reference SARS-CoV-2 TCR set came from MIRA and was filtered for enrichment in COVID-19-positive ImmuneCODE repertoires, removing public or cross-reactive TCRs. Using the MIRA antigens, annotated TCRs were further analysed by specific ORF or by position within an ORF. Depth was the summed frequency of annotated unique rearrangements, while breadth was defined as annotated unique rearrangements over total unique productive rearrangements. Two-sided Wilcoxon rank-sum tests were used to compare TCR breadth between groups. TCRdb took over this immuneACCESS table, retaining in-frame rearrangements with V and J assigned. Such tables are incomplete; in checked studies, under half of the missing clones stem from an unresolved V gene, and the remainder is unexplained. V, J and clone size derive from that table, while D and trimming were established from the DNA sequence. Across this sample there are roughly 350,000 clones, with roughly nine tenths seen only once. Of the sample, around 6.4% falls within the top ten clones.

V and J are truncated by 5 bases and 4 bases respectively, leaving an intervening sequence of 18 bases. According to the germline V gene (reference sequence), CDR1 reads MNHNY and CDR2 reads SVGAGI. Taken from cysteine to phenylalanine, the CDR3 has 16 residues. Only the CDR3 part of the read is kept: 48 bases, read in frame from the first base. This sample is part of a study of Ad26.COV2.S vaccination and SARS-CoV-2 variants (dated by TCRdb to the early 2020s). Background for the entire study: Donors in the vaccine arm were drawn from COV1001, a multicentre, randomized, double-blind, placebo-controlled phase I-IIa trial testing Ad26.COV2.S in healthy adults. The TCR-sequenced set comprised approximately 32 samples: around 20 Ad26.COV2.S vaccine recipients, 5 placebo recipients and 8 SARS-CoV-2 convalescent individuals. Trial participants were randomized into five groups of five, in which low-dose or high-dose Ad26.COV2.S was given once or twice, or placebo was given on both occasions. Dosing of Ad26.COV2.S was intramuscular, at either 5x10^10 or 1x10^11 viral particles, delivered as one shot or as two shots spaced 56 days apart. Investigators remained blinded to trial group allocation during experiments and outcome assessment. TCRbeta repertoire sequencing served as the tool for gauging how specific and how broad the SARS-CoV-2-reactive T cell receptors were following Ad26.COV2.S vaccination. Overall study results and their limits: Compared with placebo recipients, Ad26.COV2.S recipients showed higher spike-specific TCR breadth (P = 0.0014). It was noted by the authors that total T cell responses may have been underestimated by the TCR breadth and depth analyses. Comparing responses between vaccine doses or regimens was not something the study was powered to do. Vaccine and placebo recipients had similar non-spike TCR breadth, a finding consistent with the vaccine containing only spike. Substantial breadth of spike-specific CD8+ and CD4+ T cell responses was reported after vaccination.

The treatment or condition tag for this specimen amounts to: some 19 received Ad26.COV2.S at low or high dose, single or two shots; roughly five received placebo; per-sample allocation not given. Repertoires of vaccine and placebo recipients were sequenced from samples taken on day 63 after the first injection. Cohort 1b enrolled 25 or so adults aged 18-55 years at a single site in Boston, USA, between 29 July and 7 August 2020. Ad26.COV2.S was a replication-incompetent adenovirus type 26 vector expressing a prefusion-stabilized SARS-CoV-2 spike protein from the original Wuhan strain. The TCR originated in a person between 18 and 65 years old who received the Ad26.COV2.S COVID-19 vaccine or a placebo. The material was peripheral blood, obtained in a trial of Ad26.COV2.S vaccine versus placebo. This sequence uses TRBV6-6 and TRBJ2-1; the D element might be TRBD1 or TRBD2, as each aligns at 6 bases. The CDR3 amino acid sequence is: CASSPGGLQGYNEQFF. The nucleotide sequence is TGTGCCAGCAGTCCTGGAGGACTACAGGGATACAATGAGCAGTTCTTC.